This TCR beta chain originates from a study of T cell changes during pregnancy in multiple sclerosis. Produced via immunoSEQ multiplex PCR; TCRdb's table is partial and in-frame only. The table has about 44,000 clones, roughly nine tenths seen once; the top ten hold more than 0.9%. The length of the CDR3 is 14 residues. The ends lost 4 bases at V and 3 bases at J; junction bases unmatched: 3. The germline V gene has CDR1 KGHSH and CDR2 LQKENI. The clonotype was recovered from a female donor with multiple sclerosis, enrolled in a pregnancy study. The rearrangement links TRBV18 to TRBJ1-1, with 9 positions matching TRBD1. Source: CD4+ T cells from peripheral blood mononuclear cells, taken after pregnancy. In DNA, the CDR3 is TGTGCCAGCTCACAGGGACAGGGTTACACTGAAGCTTTCTTT. This translates into CASSQGQGYTEAFF.